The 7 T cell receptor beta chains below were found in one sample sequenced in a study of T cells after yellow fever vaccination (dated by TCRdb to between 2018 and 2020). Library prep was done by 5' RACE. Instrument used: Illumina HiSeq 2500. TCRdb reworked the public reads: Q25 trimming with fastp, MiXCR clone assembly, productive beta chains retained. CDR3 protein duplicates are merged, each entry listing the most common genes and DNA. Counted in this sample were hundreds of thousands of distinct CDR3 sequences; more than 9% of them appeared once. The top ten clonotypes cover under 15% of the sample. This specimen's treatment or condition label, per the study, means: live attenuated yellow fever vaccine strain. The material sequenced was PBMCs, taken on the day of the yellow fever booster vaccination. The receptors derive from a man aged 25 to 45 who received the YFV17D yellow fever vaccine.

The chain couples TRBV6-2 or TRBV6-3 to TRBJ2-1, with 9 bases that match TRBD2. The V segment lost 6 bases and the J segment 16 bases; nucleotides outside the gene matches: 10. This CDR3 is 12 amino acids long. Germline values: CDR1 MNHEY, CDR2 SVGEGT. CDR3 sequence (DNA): TGTGCCAGCAGCCCTATAGCGGGAGCGACATTCTTC. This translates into CASSPIAGATFF.

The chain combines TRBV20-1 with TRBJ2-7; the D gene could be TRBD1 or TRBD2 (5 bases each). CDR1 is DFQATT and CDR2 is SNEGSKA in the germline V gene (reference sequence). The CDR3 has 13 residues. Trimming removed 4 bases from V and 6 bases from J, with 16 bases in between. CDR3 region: CSAIPGTVFEQYF. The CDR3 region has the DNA TGCAGTGCTATCCCCGGGACCGTGTTCGAGCAGTACTTC.

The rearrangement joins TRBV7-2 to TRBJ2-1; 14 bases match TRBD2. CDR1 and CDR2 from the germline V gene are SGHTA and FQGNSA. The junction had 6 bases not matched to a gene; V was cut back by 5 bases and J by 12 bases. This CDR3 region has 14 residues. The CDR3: CASSHGTSGSAQFF. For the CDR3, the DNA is TGTGCCAGCAGCCACGGGACTAGCGGGAGCGCGCAGTTCTTC.

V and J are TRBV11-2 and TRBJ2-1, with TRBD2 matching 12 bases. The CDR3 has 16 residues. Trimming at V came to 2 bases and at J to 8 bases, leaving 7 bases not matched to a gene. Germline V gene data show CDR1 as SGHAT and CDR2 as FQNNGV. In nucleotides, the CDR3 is TGTGCCAGCAGCTTAACGACTAGCGGGAGTTTCCATGAGCAGTTCTTC. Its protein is CASSLTTSGSFHEQFF. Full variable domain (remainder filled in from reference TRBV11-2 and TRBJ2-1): EAGVAQSPRYKIIEKRQSVAFWCNPISGHATLYWYQQILGQGPKLLIQFQNNGVVDDSQLPKDRFSAERLKGVDSTLKIQPAKLEDSAVYLCASSLTTSGSFHEQFFGPGTRLTVL.

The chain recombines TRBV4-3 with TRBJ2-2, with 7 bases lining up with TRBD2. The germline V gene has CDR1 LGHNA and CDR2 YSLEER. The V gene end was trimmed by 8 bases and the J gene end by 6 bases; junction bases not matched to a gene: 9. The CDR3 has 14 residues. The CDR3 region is CASSRGEPAGELFF. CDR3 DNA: TGCGCCAGCTCCCGGGGGGAGCCCGCCGGGGAGCTGTTTTTT.

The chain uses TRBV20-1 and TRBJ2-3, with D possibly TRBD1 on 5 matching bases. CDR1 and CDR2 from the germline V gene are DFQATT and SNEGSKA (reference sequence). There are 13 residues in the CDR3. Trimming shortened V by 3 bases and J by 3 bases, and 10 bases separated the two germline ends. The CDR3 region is CSASSGATDTQYF. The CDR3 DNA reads TGCAGTGCTAGTTCTGGGGCGACAGATACGCAGTATTTT.

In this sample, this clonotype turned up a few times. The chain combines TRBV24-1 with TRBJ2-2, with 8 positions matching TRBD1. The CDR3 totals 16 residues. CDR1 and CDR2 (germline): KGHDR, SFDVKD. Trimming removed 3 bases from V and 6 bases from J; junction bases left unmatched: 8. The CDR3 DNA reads TGTGCCACCAGTGATCCAGGACAGGGAATGGCCGGGGAGCTGTTTTTT. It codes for CATSDPGQGMAGELFF.